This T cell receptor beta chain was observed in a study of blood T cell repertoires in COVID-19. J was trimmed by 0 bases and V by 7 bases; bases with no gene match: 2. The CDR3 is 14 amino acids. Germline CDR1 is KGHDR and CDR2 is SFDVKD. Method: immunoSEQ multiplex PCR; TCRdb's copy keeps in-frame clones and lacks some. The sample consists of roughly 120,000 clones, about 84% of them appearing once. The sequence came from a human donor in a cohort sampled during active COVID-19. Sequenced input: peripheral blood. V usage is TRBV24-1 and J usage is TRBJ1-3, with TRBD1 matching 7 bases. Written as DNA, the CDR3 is TGTGCCACCAGGGGGACAGACTCTGGAAACACCATATATTTT. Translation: CATRGTDSGNTIYF.